This entry lists 8 T cell receptor beta chains sequenced from one sample in a study of monozygotic twins with inflammatory bowel disease. TCRdb derives one entry per CDR3 protein from the 5' RACE reads, leaving out DNA. The sample has 330,000 or so distinct CDR3 sequences, and its top ten clones hold around 2%. Sequenced sample: blood. These receptors were taken from a human donor with ulcerative colitis or Crohn's disease, or a healthy co-twin of an affected twin (not recorded which).

The rearrangement joins TRBV7-2 to TRBJ2-2. CDR3 length equals 14 residues. Germline assignment: CDR1 SGHTA and CDR2 FQGNSA. This chain's CDR3 is CASGIETNTGELFF.

J is TRBJ2-6 and V is TRBV19; TCRdb's D gene call, TRBD1, goes unchecked for lack of DNA. Germline V gives CDR1 LNHDA, CDR2 SQIVND (reference sequence). This CDR3 is built from 18 residues. The CDR3 spells CASSMGPPWHVGANVLTF. The entire variable domain, with the rest obtained from reference TRBV19 and TRBJ2-6, is as follows: DGGITQSPKYLFRKEGQNVTLSCEQNLNHDAMYWYRQDPGQGLRLIYYSQIVNDFQKGDIAEGYSVSREKKESFPLTVTSAQKNPTAFYLCASSMGPPWHVGANVLTFGAGSRLTVL.

The chain uses TRBV2 and TRBJ1-2; TCRdb reports TRBD1, a call that lacks DNA to check it against. Germline loops: CDR1 SNHLY, CDR2 FYNNEI. The CDR3 length is 14 residues. CDR3 region: CASIFSPGRNGYTF.

The chain combines TRBV4-2 with TRBJ1-1. This CDR3 is 14 amino acids long. Germline loops: CDR1 LGHNA, CDR2 YNFKEQ. CDR3 protein: CASSQGLTNTEAFF.

The chain has TRBV20-1 and TRBJ2-1; the TRBD2 assignment by TCRdb is unverifiable without DNA. There are 15 residues in the CDR3. Looked up from germline, CDR1 is DFQATT and CDR2 is SNEGSKA (reference sequence). The CDR3 region is CSAPTSGGPYNEQFF.

The V gene is TRBV4-1, the J gene TRBJ1-2. Germline CDR1 is MGHRA and CDR2 is YSYEKL. The CDR3 consists of 18 residues. The CDR3 sequence is CASSQDQRAGIEYYGYTF.

This rearrangement joins TRBV9 to TRBJ2-7; TCRdb reports TRBD1, a call that lacks DNA to check it against. Germline assignment: CDR1 SGDLS and CDR2 YYNGEE. The CDR3 has 14 residues. The chain's CDR3 is CASSVDWGDYEQYF.

The chain combines TRBV7-8 with TRBJ1-6; TCRdb indicates TRBD1, and absent DNA this call remains unverified. From germline, CDR1 is SGHVS and CDR2 FQNEAQ. The CDR3 length is 14 residues. This CDR3 is CASSSWTGNSPLHF.